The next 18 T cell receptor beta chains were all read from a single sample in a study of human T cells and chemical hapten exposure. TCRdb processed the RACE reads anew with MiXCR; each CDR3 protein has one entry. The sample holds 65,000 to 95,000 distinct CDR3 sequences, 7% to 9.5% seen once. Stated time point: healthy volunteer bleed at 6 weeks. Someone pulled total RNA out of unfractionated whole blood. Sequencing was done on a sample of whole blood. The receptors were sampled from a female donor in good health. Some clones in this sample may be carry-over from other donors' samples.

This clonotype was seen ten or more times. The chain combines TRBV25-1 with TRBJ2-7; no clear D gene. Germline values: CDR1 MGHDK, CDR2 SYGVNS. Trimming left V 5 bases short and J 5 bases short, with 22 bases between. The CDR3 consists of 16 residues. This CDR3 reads CASSLDQAAPSNEQYF. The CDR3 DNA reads TGTGCCAGCAGTCTCGATCAGGCTGCCCCTTCCAACGAGCAGTACTTC.

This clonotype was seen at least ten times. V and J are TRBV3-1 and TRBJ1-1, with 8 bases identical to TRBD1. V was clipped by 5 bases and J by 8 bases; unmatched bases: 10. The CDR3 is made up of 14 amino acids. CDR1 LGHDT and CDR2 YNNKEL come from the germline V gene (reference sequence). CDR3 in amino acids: CASSRGQATQEAFF. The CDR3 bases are TGTGCCAGCAGCAGGGGACAGGCAACCCAAGAAGCTTTCTTT.

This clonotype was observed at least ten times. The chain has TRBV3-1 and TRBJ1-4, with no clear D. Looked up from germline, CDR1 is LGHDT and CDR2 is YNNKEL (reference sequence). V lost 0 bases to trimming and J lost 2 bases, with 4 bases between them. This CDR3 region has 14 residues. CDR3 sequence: CASSQDPTNEKLFF. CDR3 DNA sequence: TGTGCCAGCAGCCAAGACCCCACTAATGAAAAACTGTTTTTT.

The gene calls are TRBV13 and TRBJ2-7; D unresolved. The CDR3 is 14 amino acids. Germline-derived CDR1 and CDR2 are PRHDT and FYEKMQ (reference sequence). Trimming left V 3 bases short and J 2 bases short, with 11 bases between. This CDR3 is CASSLGSMTYEQYF. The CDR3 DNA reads TGTGCCAGCAGCTTGGGTAGTATGACCTACGAGCAGTACTTC.

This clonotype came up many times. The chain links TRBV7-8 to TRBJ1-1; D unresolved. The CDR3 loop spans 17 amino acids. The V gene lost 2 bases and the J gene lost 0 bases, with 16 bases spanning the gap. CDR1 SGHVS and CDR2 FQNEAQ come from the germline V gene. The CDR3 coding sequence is TGTGCCAGCAGCTTAAGAGCGGCCACAAGCATGAACACTGAAGCTTTCTTT. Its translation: CASSLRAATSMNTEAFF.

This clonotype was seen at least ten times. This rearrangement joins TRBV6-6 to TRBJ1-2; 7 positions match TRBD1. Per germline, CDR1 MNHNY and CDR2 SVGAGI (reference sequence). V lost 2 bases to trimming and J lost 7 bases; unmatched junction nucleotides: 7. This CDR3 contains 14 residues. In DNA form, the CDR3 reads TGTGCCAGCAGTTACATAGGGGGCCCGGGTGGCTACACCTTC. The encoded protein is CASSYIGGPGGYTF.

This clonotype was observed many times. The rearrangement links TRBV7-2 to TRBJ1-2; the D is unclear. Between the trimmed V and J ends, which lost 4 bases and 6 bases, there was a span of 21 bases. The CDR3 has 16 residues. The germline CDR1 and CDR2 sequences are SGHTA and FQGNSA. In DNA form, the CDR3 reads TGTGCCAGCAGCTACGGGCGGGGTGGCAGGAGGGATGGCTACACCTTC. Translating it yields CASSYGRGGRRDGYTF. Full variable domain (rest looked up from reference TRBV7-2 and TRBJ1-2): GAGVSQSPSNKVTEKGKDVELRCDPISGHTALYWYRQSLGQGLEFLIYFQGNSAPDKSGLPSDRFSAERTGGSVSTLTIQRTQQEDSAVYLCASSYGRGGRRDGYTFGSGTRLTVV.

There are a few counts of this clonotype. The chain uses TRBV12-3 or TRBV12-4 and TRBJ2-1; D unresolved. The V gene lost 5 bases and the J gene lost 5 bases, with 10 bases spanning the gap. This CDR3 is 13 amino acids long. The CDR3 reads CASSRALHNEQFF. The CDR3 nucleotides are TGTGCCAGCAGTCGGGCCCTTCACAATGAGCAGTTCTTC.

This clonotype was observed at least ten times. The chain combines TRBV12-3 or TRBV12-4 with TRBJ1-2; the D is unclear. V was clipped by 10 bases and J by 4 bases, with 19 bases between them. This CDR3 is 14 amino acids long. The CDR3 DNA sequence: TGTGCCACCCGAAATACCCGAGGAGTCTATGGCTACACCTTC. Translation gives CATRNTRGVYGYTF.

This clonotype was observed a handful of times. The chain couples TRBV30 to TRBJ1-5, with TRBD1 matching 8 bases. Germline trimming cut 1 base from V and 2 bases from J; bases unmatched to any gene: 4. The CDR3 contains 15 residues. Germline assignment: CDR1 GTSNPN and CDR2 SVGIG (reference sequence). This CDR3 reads CAWSADRGGNQPQHF. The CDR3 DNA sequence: TGTGCCTGGAGTGCCGACAGGGGAGGCAATCAGCCCCAGCATTTT.

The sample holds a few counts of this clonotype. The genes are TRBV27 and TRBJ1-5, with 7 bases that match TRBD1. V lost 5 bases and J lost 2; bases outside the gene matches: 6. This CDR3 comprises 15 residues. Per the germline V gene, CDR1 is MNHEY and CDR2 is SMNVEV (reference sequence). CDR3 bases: TGTGCCAGCAGTCTCGGACAGGCTGGCAATCAGCCCCAGCATTTT. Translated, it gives CASSLGQAGNQPQHF.

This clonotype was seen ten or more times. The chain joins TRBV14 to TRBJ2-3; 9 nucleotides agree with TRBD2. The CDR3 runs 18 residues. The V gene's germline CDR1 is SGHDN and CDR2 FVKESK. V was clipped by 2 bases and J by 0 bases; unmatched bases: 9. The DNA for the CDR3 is TGTGCCAGCAGCCAACTTGCGGGGGGGCCGCCTAGCACAGATACGCAGTATTTT. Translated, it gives CASSQLAGGPPSTDTQYF. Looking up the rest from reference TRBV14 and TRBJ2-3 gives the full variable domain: EAGVTQFPSHSVIEKGQTVTLRCDPISGHDNLYWYRRVMGKEIKFLLHFVKESKQDESGMPNNRFLAERTGGTYSTLKVQPAELEDSGVYFCASSQLAGGPPSTDTQYFGPGTRLTVL.

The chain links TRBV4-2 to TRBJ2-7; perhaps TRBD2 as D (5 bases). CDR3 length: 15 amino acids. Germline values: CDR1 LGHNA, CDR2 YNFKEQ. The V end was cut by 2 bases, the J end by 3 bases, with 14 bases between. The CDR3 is CASSQLFDGNYEQYF. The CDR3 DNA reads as TGTGCCAGCAGCCAACTCTTCGACGGGAACTACGAGCAGTACTTC.

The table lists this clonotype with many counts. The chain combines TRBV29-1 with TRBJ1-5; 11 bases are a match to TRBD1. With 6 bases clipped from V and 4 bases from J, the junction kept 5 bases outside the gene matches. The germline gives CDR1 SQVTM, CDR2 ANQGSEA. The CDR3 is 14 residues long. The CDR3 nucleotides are TGCAGCGTCGCCGGGACAGGGGGGAATCAGCCCCAGCATTTT. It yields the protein CSVAGTGGNQPQHF.

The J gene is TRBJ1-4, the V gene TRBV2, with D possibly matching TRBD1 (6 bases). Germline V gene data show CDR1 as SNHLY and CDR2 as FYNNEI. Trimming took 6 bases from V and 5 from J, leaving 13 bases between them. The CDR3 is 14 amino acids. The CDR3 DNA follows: TGTGCCAGCAGAAGCCCTAGGGGGAATGAAAAACTGTTTTTT. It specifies CASRSPRGNEKLFF.

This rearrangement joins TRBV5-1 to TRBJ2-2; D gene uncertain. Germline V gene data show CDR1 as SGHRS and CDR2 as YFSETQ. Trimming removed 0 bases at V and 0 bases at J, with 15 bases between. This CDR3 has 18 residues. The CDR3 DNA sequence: TGCGCCAGCAGCTTGGTCGGGCGCTGGTCCTCGAACACCGGGGAGCTGTTTTTT. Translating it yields CASSLVGRWSSNTGELFF.

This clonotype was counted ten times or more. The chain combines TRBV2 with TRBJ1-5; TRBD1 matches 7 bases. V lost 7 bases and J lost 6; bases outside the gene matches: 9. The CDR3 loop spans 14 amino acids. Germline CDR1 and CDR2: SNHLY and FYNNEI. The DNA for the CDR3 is TGTGCCAGCACCGACAGGGAGGCTGGTCAGCCCCAGCATTTT. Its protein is CASTDREAGQPQHF.

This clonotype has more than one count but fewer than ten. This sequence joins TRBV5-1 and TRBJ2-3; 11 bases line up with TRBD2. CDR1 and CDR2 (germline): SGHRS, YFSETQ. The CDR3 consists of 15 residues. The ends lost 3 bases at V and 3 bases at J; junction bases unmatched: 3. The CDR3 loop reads CASSSSGGRTDTQYF. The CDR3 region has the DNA TGCGCCAGCAGCTCTAGCGGGGGGCGAACAGATACGCAGTATTTT. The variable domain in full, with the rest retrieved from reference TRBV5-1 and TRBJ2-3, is KAGVTQTPRYLIKTRGQQVTLSCSPISGHRSVSWYQQTPGQGLQFLFEYFSETQRNKGNFPGRFSGRQFSNSRSEMNVSTLELGDSALYLCASSSSGGRTDTQYFGPGTRLTVL.